This T cell receptor beta chain is from a study of blood T cell repertoires in COVID-19. About the research overall: Samples representing acute and convalescent COVID-19 were sourced from the United States, Italy and Spain. T cells, B-cell-depleted T cells, or PBMCs supplied cDNA or gDNA.

This clone has only one observation. The sample has other DNA sequences that encode this CDR3 too. The data were produced by immunoSEQ multiplex PCR, yet TCRdb's version contains in-frame clones alone and is incomplete. The sample has 100,000 to 150,000 clones; approximately 82% are singletons. Germline V gene data show CDR1 as SGHRS and CDR2 as YFSETQ. CDR3 length: 14 residues. V was shortened by 0 bases and J by 5 bases, with 12 bases between the two germline ends. This sequence originates from a man aged 80 or over with active or convalescent COVID-19. The chain uses TRBV5-1 and TRBJ2-7, with D tentatively TRBD1 (6 bases). The source material was peripheral blood. Here the CDR3 reads CASSLGGQGNEQYF. As DNA, the CDR3 is TGCGCCAGCAGCTTGGGGGGCCAGGGGAACGAGCAGTACTTC.